The 26 T cell receptor beta chains below come from one sample, sequenced in a study of blood T cell repertoires in COVID-19. Data came from immunoSEQ multiplex PCR; TCRdb stores just in-frame clones and leaves some out. The data hold 200,000 or so clones, with roughly 89% observed a single time. The sample comprised PBMCs or T cells enriched from blood (not recorded which). The source is a woman aged 40 to 55 with acute COVID-19.

Concerning this clone itself: Distinct nucleotide sequences in the sample also encode this CDR3. The chain recombines TRBV2 with TRBJ1-5; 9 positions agree with TRBD1. Per the germline V gene, CDR1 is SNHLY and CDR2 is FYNNEI. This CDR3 spans 13 amino acids. Trimming took 8 bases from V and 4 from J; bases not matched to a gene: 3. The CDR3 DNA sequence: TGTGCCAGCGGGGGGACAGGGAATCAGCCCCAGCATTTT. Translated: CASGGTGNQPQHF.

This clone was seen a single time. The J gene is TRBJ2-3, the V gene TRBV19; 11 nucleotides align to TRBD2. The CDR3 length is 17 residues. Trimming removed 2 bases from V and 2 bases from J; junction bases left unmatched: 6. The germline V gene encodes CDR1 LNHDA and CDR2 SQIVND (reference sequence). CDR3 sequence: CASSISLAGGHTDTQYF. The CDR3 DNA reads as TGTGCCAGTAGTATATCCCTAGCGGGGGGCCACACAGATACGCAGTATTTT.

This sequence joins TRBV4-3 and TRBJ1-4, with 8 bases that match TRBD1. The CDR3 loop spans 16 amino acids. Germline CDR1 reads LGHNA; CDR2 reads YSLEER. The trim removed 6 bases at V and 7 bases at J, leaving 13 bases unmatched. In nucleotides, the CDR3 is TGCGCCAGCAGTGACAGGGGAAATATAATAGGTGAAAAACTGTTTTTT. It encodes CASSDRGNIIGEKLFF.

The chain combines TRBV9 with TRBJ1-1; maybe TRBD1 (5 bases). Trimming shortened V by 5 bases and J by 2 bases, and 13 bases separated the two germline ends. CDR1 is SGDLS and CDR2 is YYNGEE in the germline V gene. The CDR3 runs to 14 residues. Here the CDR3 DNA reads TGTGCCAGCAGTCTCGGGGGAGTAAACACTGAAGCTTTCTTT. Protein sequence: CASSLGGVNTEAFF.

This clone was seen a single time. CDR3 sequence reads: CASSLVGGTSAYTDTQYF. CDR3 nucleotide sequence: TGTGCCAGCAGCTTAGTGGGGGGGACTAGCGCCTACACAGATACGCAGTATTTT. V gene TRBV7-2 combines with J gene TRBJ2-3, with TRBD2 matching over 10 bases. Germline V gene lookup returns CDR1 SGHTA and CDR2 FQGNSA. The CDR3 extends over 18 amino acids. Trimming removed 1 base from V and 2 bases from J; junction bases left unmatched: 9. The whole variable domain, filled in from reference TRBV7-2 and TRBJ2-3, reads GAGVSQSPSNKVTEKGKDVELRCDPISGHTALYWYRQSLGQGLEFLIYFQGNSAPDKSGLPSDRFSAERTGGSVSTLTIQRTQQEDSAVYLCASSLVGGTSAYTDTQYFGPGTRLTVL.

The chain is built from TRBV9 and TRBJ2-2; 8 bases match TRBD1. V shed 8 bases and J 2 bases; nucleotides not matched to a gene: 5. Per germline, CDR1 SGDLS and CDR2 YYNGEE. This CDR3 is 14 amino acids long. The CDR3 DNA follows: TGTGCCAGTCAGACAGGGGCCAACACCGGGGAGCTGTTTTTT. Protein sequence: CASQTGANTGELFF.

CDR3 nucleotides: TGTGCTAGTGGTTTGATCCCTCCAGGGAACCTCTATGGCTACACCTTC. Amino acids: CASGLIPPGNLYGYTF. V usage is TRBV12-5 and J usage is TRBJ1-2; possible D gene TRBD1, 5 bases. Germline CDR1 reads LGHNT; CDR2 reads FRNRAP. This CDR3 comprises 16 residues. The V end was cut by 2 bases, the J end by 4 bases, with 17 bases between.

This rearrangement joins TRBV12-3 or TRBV12-4 to TRBJ1-6, with D unresolved. This CDR3 region has 12 residues. V lost 6 bases and J 8 bases, leaving 8 bases between the germline ends. CDR3 region: CASRDGDSPLHF. CDR3 DNA sequence: TGTGCCAGCAGGGACGGGGATTCACCCCTCCACTTT.

This clone has only a few counts. The chain recombines TRBV7-2 with TRBJ1-1; D gene ambiguous. The germline CDR1 and CDR2 sequences are SGHTA and FQGNSA. The CDR3 spans 14 residues. V lost 5 bases and J 6 bases, leaving 16 bases between the germline ends. The CDR3 bases are TGTGCCAGCAGCCCAAACGGGGTTACTTCTGAAGCTTTCTTT. This codes for CASSPNGVTSEAFF.

This clone has more than one count but fewer than ten. The CDR3 DNA reads as TGTGCCAGCTCACGGGGACAGGGGGTTGGTCAGCCCCAGCATTTT. This codes for CASSRGQGVGQPQHF. The chain is built from TRBV18 and TRBJ1-5, with TRBD1 matching over 11 bases. CDR1 and CDR2 (germline): KGHSH, LQKENI. The V and J ends lost 4 bases and 6 bases, in that order; junction bases with no gene match: 5. This CDR3 contains 15 residues.

The rearrangement links TRBV27 to TRBJ2-7; the D gene is possibly TRBD2 (6 bases). The ends were cut back, 9 bases at V and 7 bases at J, with 19 bases in the middle. From germline, CDR1 is MNHEY and CDR2 SMNVEV (reference sequence). This CDR3 has 13 residues. CDR3 DNA sequence: TGTGCCAGTTCGGGACTTCCGCTAGGAGAGCAGTACTTC. It translates to CASSGLPLGEQYF.

The chain is built from TRBV5-1 and TRBJ1-5; no reliable D call. Trimming shortened V by 0 bases and J by 0 bases, and 10 bases separated the two germline ends. Germline CDR1 reads SGHRS; CDR2 reads YFSETQ. The CDR3 covers 16 residues. CDR3 DNA: TGCGCCAGCAGCTTGGGATCCGGCGGTAGCAATCAGCCCCAGCATTTT. Residues: CASSLGSGGSNQPQHF.

This chain uses TRBV4-1 with TRBJ1-4; no clear D gene. V was shortened by 2 bases and J by 3 bases, with 7 bases between the two germline ends. This CDR3 is built from 14 residues. Germline-derived CDR1 and CDR2 are MGHRA and YSYEKL. The CDR3 sequence: CASSQNRANEKLFF. Written as DNA, the CDR3 is TGCGCCAGCAGCCAAAATCGTGCTAATGAAAAACTGTTTTTT.

This chain joins TRBV24-1 and TRBJ1-4; 11 nucleotides align to TRBD1. V trimming: 8 bases; J trimming: 0 bases; junction bases outside the gene matches: 7. The CDR3 runs to 17 residues. Germline V gene lookup returns CDR1 KGHDR and CDR2 SFDVKD. The CDR3 spells CATILDRGRATNEKLFF. Written as DNA, the CDR3 is TGTGCCACCATCCTGGACAGGGGGCGCGCAACTAATGAAAAACTGTTTTTT.

V is TRBV7-3 and J is TRBJ2-1; 8 nucleotides agree with TRBD2. Germline values: CDR1 SGHTA, CDR2 FQGTGA. V was clipped by 1 base and J by 4 bases; unmatched bases: 9. The CDR3 contains 17 residues. CDR3 sequence: CASSLSLGTRKYNEQFF. The CDR3 DNA sequence: TGTGCCAGCAGCTTAAGTCTCGGGACTAGAAAATACAATGAGCAGTTCTTC. The full variable domain, rest sourced from reference TRBV7-3 and TRBJ2-1, is GAGVSQTPSNKVTEKGKYVELRCDPISGHTALYWYRQSLGQGPEFLIYFQGTGAADDSGLPNDRFFAVRPEGSVSTLKIQRTERGDSAVYLCASSLSLGTRKYNEQFFGPGTRLTVL.

The chain uses TRBV12-3 or TRBV12-4 and TRBJ1-2, with a possible D match to TRBD1 (5 bases). Trimming pared 6 bases from V and 4 bases from J, leaving 9 bases between. The CDR3 is 12 amino acids. CDR3 coding DNA: TGTGCCAGCAGCCCAAGGGGCTATGGCTACACCTTC. Protein product: CASSPRGYGYTF.

CDR3 protein: CASFGRRGPNTEAFF. In DNA form, the CDR3 reads TGTGCCAGTTTCGGGAGGCGGGGACCCAACACTGAAGCTTTCTTT. The chain links TRBV19 to TRBJ1-1; D perhaps matches TRBD1 (5 bases). The CDR3 length is 15 residues. V was clipped by 8 bases and J by 2 bases, with 18 bases between them. The V gene's germline CDR1 is LNHDA and CDR2 SQIVND (reference sequence).

The table lists this clone with a count of one. V and J are TRBV5-4 and TRBJ1-2; TRBD1 matches at 7 bases. The junction had 6 bases not matched to a gene; V was cut back by 4 bases and J by 6 bases. CDR3 length: 13 residues. The germline CDR1 and CDR2 sequences are SGHNT and YYREEE (reference sequence). CDR3: CASSPGTDHGYTF. The CDR3 nucleotides read TGTGCCAGCAGCCCTGGGACAGACCATGGCTACACCTTC.

This clone was seen only once. CDR3 DNA: TGTGCCAGTAACTCCCAGGGGAACACTGAAGCTTTCTTT. It specifies CASNSQGNTEAFF. The V gene is TRBV19, the J gene TRBJ1-1; D may be TRBD1 (5 bases). The CDR3 is 13 residues long. Germline CDR1 reads LNHDA; CDR2 reads SQIVND (reference sequence). V was trimmed by 7 bases and J by 1 base, leaving 10 bases between them.

This chain links TRBV24-1 with TRBJ2-3, with TRBD2 as a possible D gene (6 bases). The V gene lost 9 bases and the J gene lost 5 bases, with 20 bases spanning the gap. This CDR3 has 15 residues. Germline CDR1 and CDR2: KGHDR and SFDVKD. In nucleotides, the CDR3 is TGTGCCACCGGCGGGGCGGAGAAAAGGATAGATACGCAGTATTTT. It specifies CATGGAEKRIDTQYF.

CDR3 DNA: TGCAGCGTTGAAGATGGGGCCCAGGCCCGGGAGCAGTACTTC. This encodes CSVEDGAQAREQYF. The chain joins TRBV29-1 to TRBJ2-7, with a weak D call TRBD1 (5 bases). This CDR3 region has 14 residues. Germline V gene lookup returns CDR1 SQVTM and CDR2 ANQGSEA. V was trimmed by 0 bases and J by 7 bases, leaving 16 bases between them.

The J gene is TRBJ1-1, the V gene TRBV3-1 (or the pseudogene TRBV3-2), with a possible D match to TRBD1 (6 bases). This CDR3 is built from 16 residues. Looked up from germline, CDR1 is LGHDT and CDR2 is YNNKEL (reference sequence). Deletions cut 3 bases from V and 3 bases from J, with 17 bases between. The chain's CDR3 is CASSQRGGARDTEAFF. The DNA for the CDR3 is TGTGCCAGCAGCCAGAGGGGGGGGGCGCGAGACACTGAAGCTTTCTTT.

This rearrangement joins TRBV28 to TRBJ1-1; TRBD1 might be the D (6 bases). Germline V gene data show CDR1 as MDHEN and CDR2 as SYDVKM. CDR3 length: 15 residues. Trimming shortened V by 2 bases and J by 1 base, and 11 bases separated the two germline ends. CDR3 sequence (DNA): TGTGCCAGCAGTTTAGGGACATCGGGGAACACTGAAGCTTTCTTT. It translates to CASSLGTSGNTEAFF.

Only one count was recorded for this clone. The DNA of the CDR3 is TGCGCCAGCAGCCAAGAGGGGACACCTACCGGGGAGCTGTTTTTT. Translation gives CASSQEGTPTGELFF. The chain is built from TRBV4-3 and TRBJ2-2, with a weak D call TRBD1 (6 bases). The germline gives CDR1 LGHNA, CDR2 YSLEER. V gave up 0 bases and J gave up 5 bases, with 10 bases separating them. CDR3 length equals 15 residues.

The chain carries TRBV7-9 and TRBJ2-1, with D possibly TRBD1 on 6 matching bases. The CDR3 contains 14 residues. Trimming removed 8 bases at V and 10 bases at J, with 21 bases between. Germline V gene lookup returns CDR1 SEHNR and CDR2 FQNEAQ (reference sequence). Here the CDR3 DNA reads TGTGCCAGCGCAAACCCTGAAAGGGGGAGCGAGCAGTTCTTC. Translation: CASANPERGSEQFF.

The rearrangement links TRBV7-3 to TRBJ2-7, with 9 bases that match TRBD1. In germline, CDR1 is SGHTA, CDR2 FQGTGA. The CDR3 consists of 14 residues. V shed 2 bases and J 6 bases; nucleotides not matched to a gene: 5. Here the CDR3 DNA reads TGTGCCAGCAGCTTACGGGACAGGGAGGGCGAGCAGTACGTC. This translates into CASSLRDREGEQYV.